The next 21 T cell receptor beta chains were all read from a single sample in a study of blood T cells in healthy people across ages. Combining a sample-barcoded 5' primer with a J-beta primer mix, a second PCR ran for about 6 to 11 cycles. One entry per CDR3 protein results from TCRdb running MiXCR on the 5' RACE reads. The sample comprises roughly 900,000 distinct CDR3 sequences, 29% of which are singletons, and roughly a sixth rests with the top ten. The sequencing sample was made of blood. The receptors here all came from a woman older than 75 in good health.

Notes on this clonotype: A much larger clone differs from this one at a single base, so this may be a read error. The chain combines TRBV20-1 with TRBJ1-6, with 7 bases aligning to TRBD1. J gave up 18 bases and V 2 bases, and 22 bases lay outside the gene matches. In germline, CDR1 is DFQATT, CDR2 SNEGSKA (reference sequence). The CDR3 consists of 16 residues. The CDR3 loop reads CSARPTGIMWSHGPHF. The CDR3 coding sequence is TGCAGTGCTAGACCGACAGGGATAATGTGGAGTCACGGCCCCCACTTT.

V gene TRBV6-2 or TRBV6-3 combines with J gene TRBJ2-3; D remains unclear. This CDR3 has 13 residues. V lost 6 bases, J lost 14 bases, and 21 bases lay in between. CDR1 and CDR2 from the germline V gene are MNHEY and SVGEGT. The CDR3 DNA follows: TGTGCCAGCAGCGACCCACCGGGCCCCGCGCCGTATTTT. Translated: CASSDPPGPAPYF.

The rearrangement uses TRBV9 and TRBJ2-7; D not certain. V lost 2 bases, J lost 0 bases, and 9 bases lay in between. Germline-derived CDR1 and CDR2 are SGDLS and YYNGEE. The CDR3 has 14 residues. CDR3 sequence: CASSVSSSSYEQYF. The DNA of the CDR3 is TGTGCCAGCAGCGTCTCATCTAGCTCCTACGAGCAGTACTTC.

This clonotype was observed a few times. The chain carries TRBV20-1 and TRBJ2-2, with TRBD2 as a possible D gene (6 bases). V was trimmed by 6 bases and J by 4 bases, leaving 9 bases between them. Germline-derived CDR1 and CDR2 are DFQATT and SNEGSKA (reference sequence). This CDR3 spans 12 amino acids. The CDR3 nucleotides read TGCAGTGCCACGACTAGCACCGGGGAGCTGTTTTTT. Protein product: CSATTSTGELFF.

This clonotype was detected ten times or more. The V call is TRBV7-9, the J call TRBJ2-1; a weak D match, TRBD1 (5 bases). Germline V CDR1 and CDR2: SEHNR, FQNEAQ (reference sequence). The CDR3 is made up of 17 amino acids. Trimming pared 0 bases from V and 7 bases from J, leaving 19 bases between. For the CDR3, the DNA is TGTGCCAGCAGCTTAGCGAAAGGGGATAGCCGACGGAATGAGCAGTTCTTC. Residues: CASSLAKGDSRRNEQFF. Full variable domain (remainder filled in from reference TRBV7-9 and TRBJ2-1): DTGVSQNPRHKITKRGQNVTFRCDPISEHNRLYWYRQTLGQGPEFLTYFQNEAQLEKSRLLSDRFSAERPKGSFSTLEIQRTEQGDSAMYLCASSLAKGDSRRNEQFFGPGTRLTVL.

The rearrangement joins TRBV10-2 to TRBJ2-5, with D perhaps TRBD1 or TRBD2 (5 bases each). Trimming removed 10 bases from V and 11 bases from J, with 17 bases in between. The CDR3 is 11 residues long. Germline V gene sequence: CDR1 WSHSY, CDR2 SAAADI. In nucleotides, the CDR3 is TGCGCCACCCGGGACCTTTACAGGCAGTACTTC. Amino acid sequence: CATRDLYRQYF.

This clonotype was recorded a few times. The chain couples TRBV3-1 to TRBJ2-3, with D perhaps assigned TRBD1 or TRBD2 (5 bases each). The V and J ends lost 4 bases and 2 bases respectively, with 13 bases between them. CDR3 length: 15 residues. Germline V gene data show CDR1 as LGHDT and CDR2 as YNNKEL (reference sequence). CDR3 sequence: CASSPGPGPTDTQYF. CDR3 sequence (DNA): TGTGCCAGCAGCCCGGGCCCGGGACCCACAGATACGCAGTATTTT.

There are many counts of this clonotype. The chain carries TRBV18 and TRBJ2-1, with TRBD1 matching over 10 bases. Germline V gene data show CDR1 as KGHSH and CDR2 as LQKENI. The CDR3 has 17 amino acids. Unmatched junction bases numbered 10, after V lost 4 bases and J lost 4 bases. CDR3 coding DNA: TGTGCCAGCTCACGAACCCCGGGACAGGGGTCGTACAATGAGCAGTTCTTC. This translates into CASSRTPGQGSYNEQFF.

A remark on this clonotype: A read error may be the cause here, since a much bigger clone is one base away. The chain couples TRBV6-2 or TRBV6-3 to TRBJ2-1; D not certain. CDR1 and CDR2 from the germline V gene are MNHEY and SVGEGT. The V and J ends lost 7 bases and 7 bases respectively, with 17 bases between them. The CDR3 length is 14 residues. The CDR3 DNA follows: TGTGCCAGCAACCAACGGTGGCAAGGGAATGAGCAGTTCTTC. Protein product: CASNQRWQGNEQFF.

The chain employs TRBV10-3 and TRBJ2-1, with D perhaps TRBD2 (6 bases). Germline V gene sequence: CDR1 ENHRY, CDR2 SYGVKD. The CDR3 runs to 16 residues. V lost 3 bases, J lost 6 bases, and 18 bases lay in between. This chain's CDR3 is CAISDPGGSQGNEQFF. The CDR3 DNA reads TGTGCCATCAGTGACCCCGGGGGATCTCAAGGCAATGAGCAGTTCTTC.

The chain uses TRBV20-1 and TRBJ2-2; D is unclear. Germline V gene lookup returns CDR1 DFQATT and CDR2 SNEGSKA (reference sequence). V was shortened by 5 bases and J by 0 bases, with 10 bases between the two germline ends. This CDR3 has 14 residues. This CDR3 is CSAQVTANTGELFF. CDR3 nucleotides: TGCAGTGCTCAAGTGACCGCGAACACCGGGGAGCTGTTTTTT.

This clonotype was observed at least ten times. V is TRBV29-1 and J is TRBJ1-2; TRBD1 agrees at 9 bases. Germline CDR1 is SQVTM and CDR2 is ANQGSEA. V was clipped by 3 bases and J by 5 bases; unmatched bases: 10. The CDR3 is 15 amino acids. The CDR3 DNA reads as TGCAGCGTTGACCGCGAGGGACAGGGAGATTATGGCTACACCTTC. The encoded protein is CSVDREGQGDYGYTF.

The chain employs TRBV7-2 and TRBJ1-5; the match to TRBD1 covers 8 bases. V shed 1 base, J shed 6 bases, and the junction held 8 bases outside the gene matches. The CDR3 is made up of 16 amino acids. Germline assignment: CDR1 SGHTA and CDR2 FQGNSA. CDR3 loop: CASSLGEDRAGQPQHF. CDR3 DNA sequence: TGTGCCAGCAGCTTAGGGGAGGACAGGGCCGGTCAGCCCCAGCATTTT.

This chain links TRBV7-2 with TRBJ2-1; 7 bases agree with TRBD1. V lost 3 bases and J lost 7; bases outside the gene matches: 6. CDR3 length: 14 amino acids. Per germline, CDR1 SGHTA and CDR2 FQGNSA. CDR3: CASSFGRGWNEQFF. Here the CDR3 DNA reads TGTGCCAGCAGCTTTGGCAGGGGGTGGAATGAGCAGTTCTTC.

This clonotype has at least ten counts. The J gene is TRBJ1-2, the V gene TRBV2; D is undetermined. The V end was cut by 3 bases, the J end by 6 bases, with 8 bases between. The CDR3 totals 12 residues. Germline V gene data show CDR1 as SNHLY and CDR2 as FYNNEI. The CDR3 DNA follows: TGTGCCAGCAGTGATTTCGGGGATGGCTACACCTTC. Protein: CASSDFGDGYTF.

The sample holds a few counts of this clonotype. V is TRBV7-2 and J is TRBJ1-1; D ambiguous. The CDR3 consists of 14 residues. Germline V gene data show CDR1 as SGHTA and CDR2 as FQGNSA. Trimming cost V 1 base and J 1 base, with 7 bases left between them. CDR3 bases: TGTGCCAGCAGCTTAGAGGGCGCGAACACTGAAGCTTTCTTT. Translating it yields CASSLEGANTEAFF.

CDR3 nucleotide sequence: TGTGCCTGGAGTGTAAGGCTAGCGGGGGTTCTGAACACCGGGGAGCTGTTTTTT. It encodes CAWSVRLAGVLNTGELFF. V is TRBV30 and J is TRBJ2-2; 10 nucleotides align to TRBD2. Germline V gene lookup returns CDR1 GTSNPN and CDR2 SVGIG (reference sequence). This CDR3 spans 18 amino acids. Losses at the gene ends were 0 bases for V and 1 base for J; bases not matched to a gene: 8.

The sample holds many counts of this clonotype. This chain links TRBV27 with TRBJ2-1; tentatively, D is TRBD1 or TRBD2 (5 bases each). The CDR3 totals 17 residues. The V end was cut by 6 bases, the J end by 0 bases, with 18 bases between. Germline-derived CDR1 and CDR2 are MNHEY and SMNVEV (reference sequence). The CDR3 is CASRFRMGPSSYNEQFF. Here the CDR3 DNA reads TGTGCCAGCAGATTCCGAATGGGACCAAGCTCCTACAATGAGCAGTTCTTC.

The sample holds many counts of this clonotype. The gene calls are TRBV5-1 and TRBJ2-1, with D possibly matching TRBD2 (6 bases). Deletions cut 5 bases from V and 1 base from J, with 10 bases between. Germline CDR1 is SGHRS and CDR2 is YFSETQ. The CDR3 spans 14 residues. The CDR3 coding sequence is TGCGCCAGCAGACGACTAGGGTCCTACAATGAGCAGTTCTTC. Protein: CASRRLGSYNEQFF.

This clonotype has just a few counts. The chain uses TRBV7-2 and TRBJ2-7; D gene unclear. CDR1 and CDR2 from the germline V gene are SGHTA and FQGNSA. The CDR3 has 13 residues. V dropped 2 bases and J dropped 6 bases, with 11 bases sitting between them. The CDR3 region has the DNA TGTGCCAGCAGCTTAAGTGCGCGCCTCGAGCAGTACTTC. Its translation: CASSLSARLEQYF. Drawing the rest from reference TRBV7-2 and TRBJ2-7, the complete variable domain is GAGVSQSPSNKVTEKGKDVELRCDPISGHTALYWYRQSLGQGLEFLIYFQGNSAPDKSGLPSDRFSAERTGGSVSTLTIQRTQQEDSAVYLCASSLSARLEQYFGPGTRLTVT.

This clonotype appeared many times. The V gene is TRBV20-1, the J gene TRBJ2-7; TRBD1 aligns across 8 bases. Unmatched junction bases numbered 8, after V lost 0 bases and J lost 4 bases. Germline V CDR1 and CDR2: DFQATT, SNEGSKA (reference sequence). This CDR3 has 15 amino acids. CDR3 in DNA: TGCAGTGCTAGAGATGGTTACAGGGGGAGGTACGAGCAGTACTTC. Its protein product is CSARDGYRGRYEQYF.